The 30 T cell receptor beta chains in this list originate from one sample, sequenced in a study of T cell repertoires in ileal Crohn's disease. Some clones are missing from TCRdb's copy, which holds only in-frame ones; the method was immunoSEQ multiplex PCR. The data show some 14,000 clones, approximately 80% seen once. Sequenced material: ileal tissue. The receptor source for this set is an adult with Crohn's disease.

The chain carries TRBV6-5 and TRBJ2-7, with TRBD1 matching 8 bases. This CDR3 contains 15 residues. V lost 2 bases to trimming and J lost 2 bases; unmatched junction nucleotides: 5. CDR1 and CDR2 from the germline V gene are MNHEY and SVGAGI. The DNA for the CDR3 is TGTGCCAGCAGTTACGGGACAGGAGGGCCCTACGAGCAGTACTTC. Amino acids: CASSYGTGGPYEQYF.

This clone was found a few times. The rearrangement links TRBV5-5 to TRBJ1-4; D is uncertain. The V gene lost 0 bases and the J gene lost 9 bases, with 9 bases spanning the gap. The CDR3 is made up of 13 amino acids. Germline V gene data show CDR1 as SGHKS and CDR2 as YYEKEE (reference sequence). The CDR3 is CASSLESGQKLFF. In DNA, the CDR3 is TGTGCCAGCAGCTTGGAAAGCGGGCAAAAACTGTTTTTT.

The J gene is TRBJ1-4, the V gene TRBV28; maybe TRBD1 (6 bases). V was cut by 2 bases and J by 0 bases, with 16 bases left in between. CDR1 MDHEN and CDR2 SYDVKM come from the germline V gene. The CDR3 is made up of 18 amino acids. CDR3: CASSLVAGARATNEKLFF. Written as DNA, the CDR3 is TGTGCCAGCAGTTTAGTTGCAGGGGCCAGGGCAACTAATGAAAAACTGTTTTTT.

In its sample, this clone was seen once. This chain links TRBV4-1 with TRBJ2-7; TRBD1 matches 7 bases. V lost 1 base to trimming and J lost 3 bases; unmatched junction nucleotides: 6. The CDR3 totals 15 residues. Germline loops: CDR1 MGHRA, CDR2 YSYEKL. CDR3 in amino acids: CASSQAPQGIYEQYF. In DNA form, the CDR3 reads TGCGCCAGCAGCCAAGCCCCACAGGGGATCTACGAGCAGTACTTC.

The rearrangement links TRBV5-1 to TRBJ1-1; 11 bases are a match to TRBD1. The V gene's germline CDR1 is SGHRS and CDR2 YFSETQ. After removal of 3 bases from V and 0 bases from J, the junction contained 7 bases not matched to a gene. CDR3 length equals 17 residues. CDR3 bases: TGCGCCAGCAGCTGGGGGACAGGGGGTGCGATGAACACTGAAGCTTTCTTT. It is translated as CASSWGTGGAMNTEAFF.

V and J are TRBV19 and TRBJ1-2; 8 bases fit TRBD1. The CDR3 sequence is 16 residues long. In germline, CDR1 is LNHDA, CDR2 SQIVND (reference sequence). The ends lost 5 bases at V and 3 bases at J; junction bases unmatched: 11. The CDR3 is CASSELGQGSDYGYTF. As DNA, the CDR3 is TGTGCCAGTAGTGAGTTAGGACAGGGAAGCGACTATGGCTACACCTTC.

V is TRBV7-8 and J is TRBJ1-1, with D unclear. This CDR3 region has 13 residues. Trimming shortened V by 1 base and J by 8 bases, and 11 bases separated the two germline ends. Germline V gives CDR1 SGHVS, CDR2 FQNEAQ. In DNA form, the CDR3 reads TGTGCCAGCAGCTTAGAGAGGGCAGGAGAAGCTTTCTTT. As protein: CASSLERAGEAFF.

This clone was counted between two and nine times. The V call is TRBV7-2, the J call TRBJ2-5; D call uncertain. There are 14 residues in the CDR3. Germline assignment: CDR1 SGHTA and CDR2 FQGNSA. V was pared by 0 bases and J by 4 bases, with 9 bases between. The CDR3 is CASSLAAIRETQYF. CDR3 bases: TGTGCCAGCAGCTTAGCAGCGATCCGAGAGACCCAGTACTTC. Filled out from reference TRBV7-2 and TRBJ2-5, the complete variable domain reads GAGVSQSPSNKVTEKGKDVELRCDPISGHTALYWYRQSLGQGLEFLIYFQGNSAPDKSGLPSDRFSAERTGGSVSTLTIQRTQQEDSAVYLCASSLAAIRETQYFGPGTRLLVL.

V is TRBV19 and J is TRBJ2-1; a weak D match, TRBD1 (6 bases). Trimming stripped 10 bases from V and 7 bases from J, with 14 bases between. The CDR3 totals 12 residues. Germline CDR1 is LNHDA and CDR2 is SQIVND (reference sequence). CDR3 coding DNA: TGTGCCACCATGAAAGGGGGAAATGAGCAGTTCTTC. Protein: CATMKGGNEQFF.

The rearrangement uses TRBV10-3 and TRBJ2-7; D is ambiguous. Germline V gives CDR1 ENHRY, CDR2 SYGVKD. The V gene lost 0 bases and the J gene lost 3 bases, with 12 bases spanning the gap. This CDR3 is built from 15 residues. CDR3 bases: TGTGCCATCAGTGAGTCCGGTCTCGTCTTCTACGAGCAGTACTTC. It is translated as CAISESGLVFYEQYF.

The chain uses TRBV7-2 and TRBJ2-5, with TRBD2 matching 10 bases. The CDR3 consists of 16 residues. Unmatched junction bases numbered 6, after V lost 4 bases and J lost 1 base. Germline V gives CDR1 SGHTA, CDR2 FQGNSA. DNA for the CDR3: TGTGCCAGCAGCTCCGGACTAGCGGTGGGCCAAGAGACCCAGTACTTC. Its translation is CASSSGLAVGQETQYF.

The chain carries TRBV18 and TRBJ2-5; weak D call: TRBD1 (5 bases). The V end lost 3 bases, the J end lost 3 bases, and 8 bases lay between the germline ends. The CDR3 contains 13 residues. Per germline, CDR1 KGHSH and CDR2 LQKENI. DNA of the CDR3: TGTGCCAGCTCACCGGGGCATAAAGAGACCCAGTACTTC. Translated, it gives CASSPGHKETQYF.

The chain links TRBV6-1 to TRBJ1-4, with D perhaps matching TRBD1 (5 bases). In germline, CDR1 is MNHNS, CDR2 SASEGT. V gave up 3 bases and J gave up 5 bases, with 10 bases separating them. The CDR3 consists of 14 residues. In DNA, the CDR3 is TGTGCCAGCAGTGACTACACAGGAAATGAAAAACTGTTTTTT. This gives the protein CASSDYTGNEKLFF.

V and J are TRBV9 and TRBJ2-5, with D possibly TRBD2 on 5 matching bases. The CDR3 spans 14 residues. V was cut by 4 bases and J by 5 bases, with 15 bases left in between. Germline V gives CDR1 SGDLS, CDR2 YYNGEE. This CDR3 reads CASSLTDGVETQYF. The CDR3 DNA is TGTGCCAGCAGCCTTACCGACGGGGTCGAGACCCAGTACTTC.

The J gene is TRBJ1-2, the V gene TRBV6-6, with 10 bases lining up with TRBD1. After removal of 11 bases from V and 7 bases from J, the junction contained 10 bases not matched to a gene. Germline-derived CDR1 and CDR2 are MNHNY and SVGAGI (reference sequence). The CDR3 totals 13 residues. Here the CDR3 reads CAGTGTGVSGYTF. The CDR3 DNA is TGTGCCGGAACCGGGACAGGGGTCTCTGGCTACACCTTC.

The chain recombines TRBV2 with TRBJ2-5; possible D gene TRBD2, 6 bases. Trimming left V 4 bases short and J 5 bases short, with 17 bases between. Germline loops: CDR1 SNHLY, CDR2 FYNNEI. CDR3 length: 15 amino acids. The CDR3 loop reads CASSASGVAEETQYF. DNA for the CDR3: TGTGCCAGCAGTGCTTCGGGGGTAGCGGAGGAGACCCAGTACTTC.

This clone was counted once. The V call is TRBV15, the J call TRBJ1-5, with 9 bases that match TRBD1. Looked up from germline, CDR1 is LNHNV and CDR2 is YYDKDF (reference sequence). V trimming: 1 base; J trimming: 5 bases; junction bases outside the gene matches: 3. The CDR3 loop spans 15 amino acids. CDR3 sequence reads: CATSRGDREDQPQHF. Written as DNA, the CDR3 is TGTGCCACCAGCAGAGGGGACAGGGAGGATCAGCCCCAGCATTTT.

The chain employs TRBV5-4 and TRBJ2-7; D is unclear. From germline, CDR1 is SGHNT and CDR2 YYREEE (reference sequence). Trimming shortened V by 4 bases and J by 3 bases, and 11 bases separated the two germline ends. The CDR3 consists of 13 residues. CDR3 sequence: CASSNRTGYEQYF. The CDR3 nucleotides are TGTGCCAGCAGCAACCGTACTGGCTACGAGCAGTACTTC.

The chain has TRBV6-4 and TRBJ2-1; D ambiguous. CDR1 and CDR2 from the germline V gene are MRHNA and SNTAGT. Trimming removed 3 bases from V and 7 bases from J, with 7 bases in between. The CDR3 runs to 12 residues. The CDR3 region is CASSDSENEQFF. The DNA of the CDR3 is TGTGCCAGCAGTGATTCTGAGAATGAGCAGTTCTTC.

This clone is a singleton in its sample. V gene TRBV6-6 combines with J gene TRBJ2-5; 12 positions match TRBD2. The CDR3 extends over 16 amino acids. The V and J ends lost 6 bases and 2 bases, in that order; junction bases with no gene match: 7. CDR1 is MNHNY, CDR2 SVGAGI, per germline (reference sequence). CDR3 nucleotides: TGTGCCAGCAGGCAGACTAGCGGGGGACTACAAGAGACCCAGTACTTC. Translated, it gives CASRQTSGGLQETQYF.

In this sample, this clone turned up once. CDR3 amino acids: CASRGQYSNQPQHF. In DNA form, the CDR3 reads TGTGCCAGCAGGGGACAGTATAGCAATCAGCCCCAGCATTTT. This chain joins TRBV2 and TRBJ1-5; the match to TRBD1 covers 7 bases. The CDR3 contains 14 residues. Trimming cost V 6 bases and J 0 bases; bases outside gene matches: 2. CDR1 SNHLY and CDR2 FYNNEI come from the germline V gene.

In its sample, this clone was seen a few times. The chain uses TRBV10-3 and TRBJ1-5; D gene uncertain. Germline-derived CDR1 and CDR2 are ENHRY and SYGVKD. V was pared by 5 bases and J by 2 bases, with 7 bases between. CDR3 length equals 13 residues. Written as DNA, the CDR3 is TGTGCCATCAGTCCAGATGGCAATCAGCCCCAGCATTTT. This gives the protein CAISPDGNQPQHF.

The CDR3 DNA reads as TGCGCCAGCAGCGGCGACAGTCCCGGGGAGCTGTTTTTT. Its protein product is CASSGDSPGELFF. The chain uses TRBV5-1 and TRBJ2-2; weak D call: TRBD1 (5 bases). The CDR3 consists of 13 residues. Trimming cost V 4 bases and J 6 bases, with 10 bases left between them. Germline loops: CDR1 SGHRS, CDR2 YFSETQ.

This chain connects TRBV10-1 to TRBJ2-2; 10 bases map to TRBD2. The length of the CDR3 is 15 residues. Trimming at V came to 4 bases and at J to 6 bases, leaving 5 bases not matched to a gene. CDR1 is WNHNN and CDR2 is SYGVQD in the germline V gene (reference sequence). The CDR3: CASSAAGGKAGELFF. Written as DNA, the CDR3 is TGCGCCAGCAGTGCAGCGGGAGGGAAAGCCGGGGAGCTGTTTTTT.

The sample holds one count of this clone. The gene calls are TRBV30 and TRBJ1-1; D remains unclear. The germline V gene has CDR1 GTSNPN and CDR2 SVGIG (reference sequence). Trimming left V 4 bases short and J 7 bases short, with 10 bases between. This CDR3 comprises 11 residues. CDR3 amino acids: CAWIPGYEAFF. The CDR3 nucleotides read TGTGCCTGGATACCAGGTTATGAAGCTTTCTTT.

The V gene is TRBV29-1, the J gene TRBJ2-7; 16 positions match TRBD2. The germline CDR1 and CDR2 sequences are SQVTM and ANQGSEA. The CDR3 spans 16 residues. The ends lost 4 bases at V and 2 bases at J; junction bases unmatched: 5. CDR3 protein: CSVGGLAGGDPYEQYF. The DNA of the CDR3 is TGCAGCGTTGGGGGACTAGCGGGAGGGGACCCCTACGAGCAGTACTTC.

The chain links TRBV5-8 to TRBJ1-5, with 8 bases matching TRBD1. The CDR3 contains 15 residues. Germline trimming cut 0 bases from V and 1 base from J; bases unmatched to any gene: 0. CDR1 SGHTS and CDR2 YDEGEE come from the germline V gene. The CDR3 protein is CASSLGTGSNQPQHF. CDR3 in DNA: TGTGCCAGCAGCTTGGGGACAGGGAGCAATCAGCCCCAGCATTTT. The variable domain in full, completed from reference TRBV5-8 and TRBJ1-5, reads EAGVTQSPTHLIKTRGQQATLRCSPISGHTSVYWYQQALGLGLQFLLWYDEGEERNRGNFPPRFSGRQFPNYSSELNVNALELEDSALYLCASSLGTGSNQPQHFGDGTRLSIL.

V gene TRBV5-1 combines with J gene TRBJ1-4, with D maybe TRBD1 (6 bases). Germline CDR1 and CDR2: SGHRS and YFSETQ. The CDR3 has 15 residues. The ends were cut back, 3 bases at V and 6 bases at J, with 15 bases in the middle. The CDR3 nucleotides are TGCGCCAGCAGCTCACAGGGTCACGGGGATGAAAAACTGTTTTTT. It is translated as CASSSQGHGDEKLFF.

This clone was found a few times. The chain couples TRBV2 to TRBJ2-3, with 12 bases that match TRBD1. CDR1 is SNHLY and CDR2 is FYNNEI in the germline V gene. Germline trimming cut 5 bases from V and 2 bases from J; bases unmatched to any gene: 2. The CDR3 totals 15 residues. CDR3 in DNA: TGTGCCAGCAGTAGGGACAGGGGGCACACAGATACGCAGTATTTT. Its protein product is CASSRDRGHTDTQYF. Using reference TRBV2 and TRBJ2-3 for the parts outside the CDR3, the full variable domain is EPEVTQTPSHQVTQMGQEVILRCVPISNHLYFYWYRQILGQKVEFLVSFYNNEISEKSEIFDDQFSVERPDGSNFTLKIRSTKLEDSAMYFCASSRDRGHTDTQYFGPGTRLTVL.

The chain uses TRBV4-3 and TRBJ1-4, with unresolved D. CDR3 length equals 16 residues. Germline loops: CDR1 LGHNA, CDR2 YSLEER. V lost 0 bases and J lost 10, with 18 bases in between. CDR3 bases: TGCGCCAGCAGCCAAGAGTCGAGCCCGGGAGGCAGAAAACTGTTTTTT. Protein: CASSQESSPGGRKLFF.